What follows are 20 T cell receptor beta chains derived from one specimen sequenced in a study of graft-versus-host responses after intestinal transplantation. For these receptors, no antigen is known. Assay used: immunoSEQ multiplex PCR; TCRdb lists only in-frame clones, some missing. This sample has around 100,000 clones, with roughly 87% found just once. Sequenced here: unstimulated CD4+ T cells sorted from spleen or lymph node cells, sampled before transplant. The receptors originated from a human donor who was the organ donor for an intestinal transplant.

The V and J genes are TRBV5-4 and TRBJ1-4; no definite D call. Germline V gene data show CDR1 as SGHNT and CDR2 as YYREEE (reference sequence). V dropped 1 base and J dropped 7 bases, with 11 bases sitting between them. This CDR3 spans 14 amino acids. In nucleotides, the CDR3 is TGTGCCAGCAGCTTGCGGGGTACGAGTGAAAAACTGTTTTTT. Residues: CASSLRGTSEKLFF.

CDR3 residues: CASSYYGTGNTGELFF. As DNA, the CDR3 is TGTGCCAGCAGTTACTATGGGACAGGGAACACCGGGGAGCTGTTTTTT. This chain joins TRBV6-5 and TRBJ2-2; 8 bases are shared with TRBD1. CDR1 is MNHEY and CDR2 is SVGAGI in the germline V gene. The CDR3 covers 16 residues. The ends lost 1 base at V and 1 base at J; junction bases unmatched: 2.

The chain uses TRBV20-1 and TRBJ1-1; the D is unclear. CDR1 and CDR2 from the germline V gene are DFQATT and SNEGSKA (reference sequence). CDR3 length equals 11 residues. CDR3: CSSTPNAEAFF. The DNA for the CDR3 is TGCAGCTCAACACCTAACGCTGAAGCTTTCTTT.

This clone was found once. The chain couples TRBV5-1 to TRBJ1-2, with D possibly TRBD1 on 5 matching bases. Trimming removed 5 bases at V and 4 bases at J, with 12 bases between. The CDR3 is 13 amino acids. From germline, CDR1 is SGHRS and CDR2 YFSETQ. In DNA, the CDR3 is TGCGCCAGCAGTGGGGCTAGCAGCTATGGCTACACCTTC. It codes for CASSGASSYGYTF.

V usage is TRBV9 and J usage is TRBJ2-5; tentatively, D is TRBD2 (5 bases). V lost 3 bases and J lost 5, with 17 bases in between. Germline V gene lookup returns CDR1 SGDLS and CDR2 YYNGEE. This CDR3 has 15 residues. The CDR3: CASSARSRVRETQYF. In nucleotides, the CDR3 is TGTGCCAGCAGCGCCCGTTCGCGGGTCAGGGAGACCCAGTACTTC. The whole variable domain, remainder taken from reference TRBV9 and TRBJ2-5, is DSGVTQTPKHLITATGQRVTLRCSPRSGDLSVYWYQQSLDQGLQFLIQYYNGEERAKGNILERFSAQQFPDLHSELNLSSLELGDSALYFCASSARSRVRETQYFGPGTRLLVL.

The chain employs TRBV9 and TRBJ1-6, with D possibly being TRBD1 (6 bases). V lost 0 bases to trimming and J lost 5 bases, with 6 bases between them. Germline CDR1 is SGDLS and CDR2 is YYNGEE. CDR3 length: 14 residues. The DNA of the CDR3 is TGTGCCAGCAGCGTAGACAGGGATAATTCACCCCTCCACTTT. This encodes CASSVDRDNSPLHF.

About this clone itself: At the DNA level, this CDR3 is encoded by other sequences in the same sample as well. This rearrangement joins TRBV6-5 to TRBJ2-4; 7 bases match TRBD2. CDR1 and CDR2 (germline): MNHEY, SVGAGI. The CDR3 runs 16 residues. Trimming at V came to 4 bases and at J to 3 bases, leaving 9 bases not matched to a gene. CDR3 nucleotides: TGTGCCAGCAGTTCTGCTAGCGGAGATAGCAAAAACATTCAGTACTTC. It specifies CASSSASGDSKNIQYF.

The chain combines TRBV29-1 with TRBJ1-1; D is uncertain. V was clipped by 7 bases and J by 1 base, with 13 bases between them. Germline CDR1 and CDR2: SQVTM and ANQGSEA. The CDR3 covers 13 residues. For the CDR3, the DNA is TGCAGCGGAGCCCCCACAGAGAACACTGAAGCTTTCTTT. Translating it yields CSGAPTENTEAFF.

On this clone: Other DNA sequences of this sample code for an identical CDR3. The V gene is TRBV28, the J gene TRBJ2-7; unclear D gene. Trimming removed 4 bases at V and 0 bases at J, with 1 base between. The CDR3 runs to 11 residues. CDR1 and CDR2 from the germline V gene are MDHEN and SYDVKM. The CDR3 loop is CASSSSYEQYF. For the CDR3, the DNA is TGTGCCAGCAGTTCCTCCTACGAGCAGTACTTC.

This sequence joins TRBV30 and TRBJ1-2; D remains unclear. Trimming took 3 bases from V and 8 from J, leaving 16 bases between them. Germline CDR1 reads GTSNPN; CDR2 reads SVGIG (reference sequence). The CDR3 covers 13 residues. In DNA form, the CDR3 reads TGTGCCTGGAGCGATCAATTTAATCGGGGCTACACCTTC. Translation: CAWSDQFNRGYTF.

The sample holds a few counts of this clone. The CDR3 DNA reads as TGTGCCAGCAGCTTTTTGGCAGCTGAGCAGTTCTTC. Translated, it gives CASSFLAAEQFF. The chain has TRBV7-2 and TRBJ2-1, with unresolved D. Between the trimmed V and J ends, which lost 3 bases and 9 bases, there was a span of 9 bases. The germline V gene has CDR1 SGHTA and CDR2 FQGNSA. The CDR3 totals 12 residues. Filled out from reference TRBV7-2 and TRBJ2-1, the complete variable domain reads GAGVSQSPSNKVTEKGKDVELRCDPISGHTALYWYRQSLGQGLEFLIYFQGNSAPDKSGLPSDRFSAERTGGSVSTLTIQRTQQEDSAVYLCASSFLAAEQFFGPGTRLTVL.

CDR3 sequence (DNA): TGTGCCTGGAGTGTTGGAGTGGCAACTAATGAAAAACTGTTTTTT. It specifies CAWSVGVATNEKLFF. The chain links TRBV30 to TRBJ1-4, with D hard to call. Trimming removed 0 bases from V and 0 bases from J, with 8 bases in between. The CDR3 has 15 residues. Germline CDR1 reads GTSNPN; CDR2 reads SVGIG (reference sequence).

This chain uses TRBV29-1 with TRBJ2-2; unclear D gene. The ends were cut back, 0 bases at V and 6 bases at J, with 11 bases in the middle. CDR1 SQVTM and CDR2 ANQGSEA come from the germline V gene. The CDR3 is 14 residues long. The CDR3 DNA sequence: TGCAGCGTTGAAGATAACTGGATGTCCGGGGAGCTGTTTTTT. Protein product: CSVEDNWMSGELFF.

CDR3 sequence: CASSPWTGGTDTQYF. CDR3 DNA: TGTGCCAGTAGTCCCTGGACAGGGGGCACAGATACGCAGTATTTT. V usage is TRBV19 and J usage is TRBJ2-3; 9 bases fit TRBD1. Trimming cost V 5 bases and J 1 base; bases outside gene matches: 4. The CDR3 consists of 15 residues. Germline V gene lookup returns CDR1 LNHDA and CDR2 SQIVND (reference sequence).

The rearrangement uses TRBV27 and TRBJ2-5, with 10 bases fitting TRBD2. The CDR3 length is 15 residues. The germline CDR1 and CDR2 sequences are MNHEY and SMNVEV (reference sequence). Trimming took 5 bases from V and 5 from J; bases not matched to a gene: 8. CDR3 sequence: CASSRLLAGWETQYF. CDR3 nucleotide sequence: TGTGCCAGCAGTCGATTACTAGCGGGGTGGGAGACCCAGTACTTC.

The chain links TRBV5-1 to TRBJ1-5, with TRBD1 matching over 8 bases. The CDR3 covers 15 residues. Germline loops: CDR1 SGHRS, CDR2 YFSETQ. J lost 2 bases, V lost 0 bases, and 1 base had no gene match. The CDR3 DNA is TGCGCCAGCAGCTTGGAGACAGGGGGCAATCAGCCCCAGCATTTT. Protein sequence: CASSLETGGNQPQHF.

The chain links TRBV29-1 to TRBJ2-7; TRBD1 might be the D (5 bases). The V end lost 0 bases, the J end lost 6 bases, and 12 bases lay between the germline ends. Germline V gene lookup returns CDR1 SQVTM and CDR2 ANQGSEA. The CDR3 consists of 13 residues. CDR3 residues: CSVEDQVGAEQYF. The CDR3 region has the DNA TGCAGCGTTGAAGATCAGGTAGGGGCCGAGCAGTACTTC.

This clone was seen once. The V call is TRBV9, the J call TRBJ1-3; 7 bases fit TRBD1. Germline CDR1 reads SGDLS; CDR2 reads YYNGEE. The CDR3 has 15 amino acids. The V gene end was trimmed by 4 bases and the J gene end by 4 bases; junction bases not matched to a gene: 8. CDR3 nucleotide sequence: TGTGCCAGCAGCCAACCCGGGACAGCAGGAAACACCATATATTTT. Translated, it gives CASSQPGTAGNTIYF.

This clone was counted a single time. The chain uses TRBV5-1 and TRBJ2-5; TRBD1 matches at 9 bases. In germline, CDR1 is SGHRS, CDR2 YFSETQ. J lost 5 bases, V lost 2 bases, and 4 bases had no gene match. This CDR3 has 14 amino acids. For the CDR3, the DNA is TGCGCCAGCAGCTTTGGACAGGGGTTGGAGACCCAGTACTTC. Translating it yields CASSFGQGLETQYF. Full variable domain (rest looked up from reference TRBV5-1 and TRBJ2-5): KAGVTQTPRYLIKTRGQQVTLSCSPISGHRSVSWYQQTPGQGLQFLFEYFSETQRNKGNFPGRFSGRQFSNSRSEMNVSTLELGDSALYLCASSFGQGLETQYFGPGTRLLVL.

This rearrangement joins TRBV28 to TRBJ2-1; D is ambiguous. The germline V gene has CDR1 MDHEN and CDR2 SYDVKM. V was trimmed by 6 bases and J by 6 bases, leaving 9 bases between them. The CDR3 is 12 amino acids. The CDR3 loop reads CASRTSPNEQFF. For the CDR3, the DNA is TGTGCCAGCAGAACGAGTCCCAATGAGCAGTTCTTC.